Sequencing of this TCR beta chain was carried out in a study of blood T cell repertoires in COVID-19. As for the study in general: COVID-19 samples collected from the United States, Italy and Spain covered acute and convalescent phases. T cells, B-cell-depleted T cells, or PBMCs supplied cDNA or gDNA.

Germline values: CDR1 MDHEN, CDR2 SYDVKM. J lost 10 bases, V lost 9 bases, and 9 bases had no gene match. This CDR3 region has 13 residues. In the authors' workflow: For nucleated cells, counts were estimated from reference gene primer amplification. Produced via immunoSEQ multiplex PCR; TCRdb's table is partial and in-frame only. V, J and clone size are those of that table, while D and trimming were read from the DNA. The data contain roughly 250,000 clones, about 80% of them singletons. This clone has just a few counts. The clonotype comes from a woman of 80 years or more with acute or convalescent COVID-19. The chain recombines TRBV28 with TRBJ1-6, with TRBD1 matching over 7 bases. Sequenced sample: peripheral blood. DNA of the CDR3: TGTGCCAGTTCGACAGGGCTAGAGTCACCCCTCCACTTT. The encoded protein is CASSTGLESPLHF. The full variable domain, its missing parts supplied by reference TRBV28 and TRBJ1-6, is DVKVTQSSRYLVKRTGEKVFLECVQDMDHENMFWYRQDPGLGLRLIYFSYDVKMKEKGDIPEGYSVSREKKERFSLILESASTNQTSMYLCASSTGLESPLHFGNGTRLTVT.